Listed here are 10 T cell receptor beta chains from one sample, sequenced in a study of blood T cell repertoires in COVID-19. Profiled with immunoSEQ multiplex PCR; TCRdb holds only in-frame clones, not every one. The data contain approximately 280,000 clones, around 90% of them singletons. Sequenced material: PBMCs or T cells enriched from blood (not recorded which). These receptors were collected from a woman under 30 with acute COVID-19.

V gene TRBV3-1 (or the pseudogene TRBV3-2) combines with J gene TRBJ2-3; TRBD2 matches 8 bases. CDR1 and CDR2 (germline): LGHDT, YNNKEL (reference sequence). The CDR3 contains 17 residues. With 4 bases clipped from V and 1 base from J, the junction kept 10 bases outside the gene matches. In nucleotides, the CDR3 is TGTGCCAGCAGCCGCCACCCCAGCGGGAGTCGCACAGATACGCAGTATTTT. This encodes CASSRHPSGSRTDTQYF.

The chain uses TRBV6-4 and TRBJ2-1; the match to TRBD1 covers 8 bases. Germline trimming cut 5 bases from V and 4 bases from J; bases unmatched to any gene: 4. The V gene's germline CDR1 is MRHNA and CDR2 SNTAGT. This CDR3 region has 14 residues. CDR3 coding DNA: TGTGCCAGCAGTCCCGGACAGGGATACAATGAGCAGTTCTTC. Translation gives CASSPGQGYNEQFF.

This clone was seen just once. The CDR3, as DNA: TGTGCCTGGAGTACGGCCGGGAGCTATGGCTACACCTTC. As protein: CAWSTAGSYGYTF. The chain uses TRBV30 and TRBJ1-2; D remains ambiguous. This CDR3 spans 13 amino acids. Germline values: CDR1 GTSNPN, CDR2 SVGIG (reference sequence). V lost 2 bases, J lost 4 bases, and 11 bases lay in between.

The V call is TRBV2, the J call TRBJ2-3; TRBD2 is a possible D gene (5 bases). Trimming pared 6 bases from V and 0 bases from J, leaving 22 bases between. The CDR3 is made up of 18 amino acids. Germline CDR1 is SNHLY and CDR2 is FYNNEI. Written as DNA, the CDR3 is TGTGCCAGCAGGTCGGAACGGAGGAAGAAATCTAGCACAGATACGCAGTATTTT. Translated: CASRSERRKKSSTDTQYF.

The J gene is TRBJ2-1, the V gene TRBV28; D uncertain. CDR1 is MDHEN and CDR2 is SYDVKM in the germline V gene. CDR3 length: 13 residues. V was trimmed by 7 bases and J by 3 bases, leaving 10 bases between them. CDR3 in amino acids: CASTTSFYNEQFF. The CDR3 region has the DNA TGTGCCAGCACCACATCATTCTACAATGAGCAGTTCTTC.

The chain links TRBV25-1 to TRBJ2-1; D gene unclear. The germline gives CDR1 MGHDK, CDR2 SYGVNS. The V and J ends lost 3 bases and 5 bases respectively, with 5 bases between them. The CDR3 length is 12 residues. CDR3 sequence: CASSDPNNEQFF. CDR3 bases: TGTGCCAGCAGTGACCCTAACAATGAGCAGTTCTTC.

Here the CDR3 reads CASSSTVHYGYTF. CDR3 coding DNA: TGTGCCAGCAGCTCGACAGTGCACTATGGCTACACCTTC. The chain recombines TRBV7-9 with TRBJ1-2; TRBD1 might be the D (5 bases). The CDR3 length is 13 residues. V was trimmed by 4 bases and J by 3 bases, leaving 9 bases between them. Per germline, CDR1 SEHNR and CDR2 FQNEAQ (reference sequence).

V and J are TRBV7-9 and TRBJ1-1, with 9 bases aligning to TRBD1. Germline lookup yields CDR1 SEHNR and CDR2 FQNEAQ (reference sequence). CDR3 length: 16 residues. V shed 5 bases, J shed 7 bases, and the junction held 14 bases outside the gene matches. The CDR3 loop reads CASSAPGTGRRVEAFF. In DNA form, the CDR3 reads TGTGCCAGCAGCGCTCCCGGGACAGGGAGGAGGGTTGAAGCTTTCTTT.

The chain carries TRBV18 and TRBJ1-3; 8 nucleotides line up with TRBD1. V dropped 1 base and J dropped 0; count of bases not matched to a gene: 5. This CDR3 has 17 residues. The germline V gene has CDR1 KGHSH and CDR2 LQKENI. CDR3 nucleotide sequence: TGTGCCAGCTCACCACGAGGGACAGGCAGCTCTGGAAACACCATATATTTT. Translated, it gives CASSPRGTGSSGNTIYF.

The chain uses TRBV24-1 and TRBJ2-5; TRBD1 matches 7 bases. The CDR3 covers 12 residues. From germline, CDR1 is KGHDR and CDR2 SFDVKD. The ends lost 8 bases at V and 1 base at J; junction bases unmatched: 0. CDR3 DNA sequence: TGTGCCACCAAGGGGGCCCAAGAGACCCAGTACTTC. Translating it yields CATKGAQETQYF.